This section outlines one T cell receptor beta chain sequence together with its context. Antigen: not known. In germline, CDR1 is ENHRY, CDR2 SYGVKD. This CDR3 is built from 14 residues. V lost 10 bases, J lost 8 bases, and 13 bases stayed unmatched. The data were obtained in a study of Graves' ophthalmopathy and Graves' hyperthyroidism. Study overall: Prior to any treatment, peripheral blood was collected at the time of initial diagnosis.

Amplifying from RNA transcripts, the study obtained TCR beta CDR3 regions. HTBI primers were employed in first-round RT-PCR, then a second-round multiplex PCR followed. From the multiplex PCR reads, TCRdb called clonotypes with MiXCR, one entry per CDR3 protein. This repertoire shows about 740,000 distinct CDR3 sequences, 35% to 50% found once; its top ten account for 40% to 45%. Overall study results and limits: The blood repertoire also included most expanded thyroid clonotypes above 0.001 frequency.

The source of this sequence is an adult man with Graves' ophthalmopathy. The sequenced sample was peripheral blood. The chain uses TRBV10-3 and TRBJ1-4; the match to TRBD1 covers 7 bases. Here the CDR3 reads CASIPGGTEEKLFF. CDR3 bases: TGTGCCAGCATCCCTGGGGGGACAGAGGAAAAACTGTTTTTT.